The 12 T cell receptor beta chains given below trace back to one sample, sequenced in a study of blood T cell repertoires in COVID-19. Method: immunoSEQ multiplex PCR; TCRdb's copy keeps in-frame clones and lacks some. The sample lists fewer than 250,000 clones; 80% to 90% were seen once. Sequenced material: peripheral blood. These TCRs come from a man aged 40-50 years with acute or convalescent COVID-19.

V gene TRBV5-1 combines with J gene TRBJ2-2; D not resolved. Per the germline V gene, CDR1 is SGHRS and CDR2 is YFSETQ. V was pared by 0 bases and J by 4 bases, with 13 bases between. The CDR3 loop spans 16 amino acids. CDR3 in DNA: TGCGCCAGCAGCTTGGCCTCAGGCCTGAGCACCGGGGAGCTGTTTTTT. It specifies CASSLASGLSTGELFF.

The chain links TRBV5-5 to TRBJ1-2; a possible D gene is TRBD1 (6 bases). Germline-derived CDR1 and CDR2 are SGHKS and YYEKEE (reference sequence). Trimming took off 4 bases at V and 8 bases at J, with 24 bases between the two ends. The CDR3 extends over 16 amino acids. The CDR3 region is CASSHQPTGRIGGYTF. Here the CDR3 DNA reads TGTGCCAGCAGCCACCAACCGACAGGCCGCATCGGCGGCTACACCTTC. The complete variable domain, with remaining parts taken from reference TRBV5-5 and TRBJ1-2, reads DAGVTQSPTHLIKTRGQQVTLRCSPISGHKSVSWYQQVLGQGPQFIFQYYEKEERGRGNFPDRFSARQFPNYSSELNVNALLLGDSALYLCASSHQPTGRIGGYTFGSGTRLTVV.

This chain joins TRBV5-1 and TRBJ1-5; TRBD1 matches at 8 bases. This CDR3 contains 14 residues. V lost 7 bases to trimming and J lost 5 bases; unmatched junction nucleotides: 8. CDR1 is SGHRS and CDR2 is YFSETQ in the germline V gene. This chain's CDR3 is CASAPDRVDQPQHF. In nucleotides, the CDR3 is TGCGCCAGCGCCCCGGACAGGGTAGATCAGCCCCAGCATTTT.

This chain connects TRBV4-3 to TRBJ1-1; D is undetermined. Per germline, CDR1 LGHNA and CDR2 YSLEER. V lost 4 bases and J 4 bases, leaving 13 bases between the germline ends. The CDR3 has 14 residues. CDR3 protein: CASSPLGLGTEAFF. The CDR3 DNA follows: TGCGCCAGCAGCCCTTTGGGCCTGGGCACTGAAGCTTTCTTT.

This chain joins TRBV30 and TRBJ2-7; the match to TRBD1 covers 8 bases. Per germline, CDR1 GTSNPN and CDR2 SVGIG (reference sequence). The trim removed 2 bases at V and 0 bases at J, leaving 12 bases unmatched. The CDR3 runs to 17 residues. The CDR3 nucleotides are TGTGCCTGGAGTAGTATCGGGCAGGGGGCTTACTCCTACGAGCAGTACTTC. Its translation is CAWSSIGQGAYSYEQYF.

This clone has only one observation. The V gene is TRBV27, the J gene TRBJ1-1; D not resolved. V was cut by 6 bases and J by 0 bases, with 14 bases left in between. CDR3 length: 15 residues. The germline gives CDR1 MNHEY, CDR2 SMNVEV (reference sequence). The CDR3 region is CASRLLGYMNTEAFF. CDR3 sequence (DNA): TGTGCCAGCAGACTGCTCGGGTACATGAACACTGAAGCTTTCTTT.

The rearrangement joins TRBV7-3 to TRBJ2-5, with TRBD1 matching over 7 bases. CDR3 length: 16 amino acids. Germline V gene sequence: CDR1 SGHTA, CDR2 FQGTGA. V was clipped by 4 bases and J by 2 bases; unmatched bases: 10. The CDR3 reads CASSSPSDRPQETQYF. In DNA, the CDR3 is TGTGCCAGCAGCTCCCCATCGGACAGGCCGCAAGAGACCCAGTACTTC.

The chain links TRBV6-1 to TRBJ2-7; D is unresolved. Looked up from germline, CDR1 is MNHNS and CDR2 is SASEGT. The V end was cut by 0 bases, the J end by 4 bases, with 7 bases between. The CDR3 consists of 13 residues. CDR3 residues: CASSEAPVYEQYF. CDR3 sequence (DNA): TGTGCCAGCAGTGAAGCGCCGGTTTACGAGCAGTACTTC.

The rearrangement uses TRBV2 and TRBJ1-1, with unresolved D. The germline V gene encodes CDR1 SNHLY and CDR2 FYNNEI. V was cut by 3 bases and J by 1 base, with 6 bases left in between. CDR3 size: 13 residues. CDR3 in DNA: TGTGCCAGCAGTGATGGGCGGAACACTGAAGCTTTCTTT. Translating it yields CASSDGRNTEAFF.

This clone was seen only once. J is TRBJ1-5 and V is TRBV7-2; possibly TRBD1 for D (5 bases). The CDR3 loop spans 16 amino acids. Germline values: CDR1 SGHTA, CDR2 FQGNSA. The V end was cut by 1 base, the J end by 4 bases, with 14 bases between. The CDR3: CASSLVVFQGNQPQHF. The CDR3 DNA reads TGTGCCAGCAGCTTAGTGGTGTTTCAGGGAAATCAGCCCCAGCATTTT.

The chain couples TRBV7-2 to TRBJ2-7, with unresolved D. The germline gives CDR1 SGHTA, CDR2 FQGNSA. The CDR3 length is 14 residues. The V end lost 1 base, the J end lost 6 bases, and 13 bases lay between the germline ends. The CDR3 region is CASSLDGPRFEQYF. CDR3 nucleotide sequence: TGTGCCAGCAGCTTAGATGGCCCGCGGTTCGAGCAGTACTTC.

The rearrangement joins TRBV5-1 to TRBJ1-1; D is possibly TRBD1 (6 bases). This CDR3 is built from 15 residues. Trimming cost V 5 bases and J 1 base, with 15 bases left between them. Per the germline V gene, CDR1 is SGHRS and CDR2 is YFSETQ. In DNA form, the CDR3 reads TGCGCCAGCAGTAACGACAGGATTGGGAACACTGAAGCTTTCTTT. It yields the protein CASSNDRIGNTEAFF. Using reference TRBV5-1 and TRBJ1-1 for the parts outside the CDR3, the full variable domain is KAGVTQTPRYLIKTRGQQVTLSCSPISGHRSVSWYQQTPGQGLQFLFEYFSETQRNKGNFPGRFSGRQFSNSRSEMNVSTLELGDSALYLCASSNDRIGNTEAFFGQGTRLTVV.